This is a list of T cell receptor beta chains from one sample in a study of monozygotic twins with inflammatory bowel disease. TCRdb re-called the 5' RACE reads and shows each CDR3 protein once, DNA omitted. This sample's table has around 380,000 distinct CDR3 sequences. The sequenced sample consisted of blood. Source of these receptors: a human donor with ulcerative colitis or Crohn's disease, or a healthy co-twin of an affected twin (not recorded which). CDR3s include the opening cysteine and the closing phenylalanine or tryptophan.

TRBV7-3	TRBJ2-2	CASRVGGANTGELFF
TRBV11-2	TRBJ2-4	CASSPILSRVLAKNIQYF
TRBV6-2/TRBV6-3	TRBJ1-6	CASRSRTVANSPLHF
TRBV3-1	TRBJ2-4	CASSPGQPGAKNIQYF
TRBV29-1	TRBJ2-5	CSVPSGVGKETQYF
TRBV24-1	TRBJ2-3	CATSDLPGQGPTDTQYF
TRBV25-1	TRBJ2-2	CASSDDPGLVGSGELFF
TRBV20-1	TRBJ1-5	CSVIIPGQEINQPQHF
TRBV4-3	TRBJ2-2	CASSQGLRGAYTGELFF
TRBV5-4	TRBJ2-5	CASSLKGSETQYF
TRBV10-3	TRBJ1-1	CAISPSGQINTEAFF
TRBV18	TRBJ1-2	CASSPYHGDYGYTF
TRBV5-1	TRBJ2-7	CASSPRGTGEYEQYF
TRBV28	TRBJ2-2	CASRYSIGLNGELFF